Below, one T cell receptor beta chain is given with its context. These data originate in a study of PD-L1 blockade in urothelial cancer. Whole-study context: Samples of blood were analyzed 3 weeks (second dose) and 6 weeks after treatment start. Blood samples contained a median about 150,000 T cells.

Patient sample counts ranged from 1 to 8, pretreatment and on-treatment. The protocol was immunoSEQ multiplex PCR, while the TCRdb copy is restricted to in-frame clones and leaves out a portion. The table shows 58,000 or so clones, with 85% to 90% occurring only once. Germline-derived CDR1 and CDR2 are SGHNT and YYREEE (reference sequence). V lost 0 bases to trimming and J lost 0 bases, with 9 bases between them. The CDR3 contains 15 residues. Material: PBMCs, obtained around atezolizumab (anti-PD-L1) treatment. The chain recombines TRBV5-4 with TRBJ1-1, with a tentative D call TRBD1 (5 bases). The receptor comes from a man in his forties or fifties with urothelial cancer. CDR3 protein: CASSLVGQMNTEAFF. CDR3 nucleotides: TGTGCCAGCAGCTTGGTGGGGCAAATGAACACTGAAGCTTTCTTT.